The source of this TCR beta chain is a study of T cells in Graves' hyperthyroidism and ophthalmopathy. General study points: Ophthalmopathy got predicted by the model a median approximately 6 months before its onset.

Authors of the study amplified TCR beta CDR3 regions from RNA transcripts. A first-round RT-PCR of the TCR CDR3 used the HTBI primer set. TCRdb passed the multiplex PCR reads through MiXCR, listing each CDR3 protein once. The sample has around 400,000 distinct CDR3 sequences, 20% to 25% seen once. In its sample, this clonotype was seen many times. What it binds is not known. Patients aged 18 to 65 had newly diagnosed hyperthyroidism of under 2 months' duration. Diagnostic decisions used clinical symptoms, serum thyroxine and TRAb, thyroid ultrasound and orbital computed tomography. The PBMCs studied were ones that came from about 9.9 ml fresh peripheral blood. Germline CDR1 reads MNHNS; CDR2 reads SASEGT. CDR3 size: 15 residues. J was trimmed by 0 bases and V by 6 bases; bases with no gene match: 5.

Sequencing used blood. The chain has TRBV6-1 and TRBJ2-3, with 8 bases fitting TRBD1. The TCR originated in a man aged 50 to 59 with Graves' hyperthyroidism. Here the CDR3 DNA reads TGTGCCAGCAGGGAGGGACAGGTGAGCACAGATACGCAGTATTTT. The encoded protein is CASREGQVSTDTQYF.